This TCR beta chain derives from a study of T-cell reconstitution after alpha-beta-depleted transplantation in children. Germline assignment: CDR1 LGHNA and CDR2 YSLEER. The CDR3 totals 16 residues. Trimming took 0 bases from V and 2 from J; bases not matched to a gene: 6. This clonotype was counted only a few times. Unique molecular identifiers were incorporated when the TCRbeta library was constructed. TCRdb passed the PCR reads through MiXCR, listing each CDR3 protein once. The sample includes 490,000 or so distinct CDR3 sequences, roughly an eighth of them seen just once. This chain uses TRBV4-3 with TRBJ2-7; 8 bases are shared with TRBD1. Sequenced here: PBMCs from the stem cell graft donor, sampled from the stem cell graft. The receptor's source is a human donor who donated a stem cell graft to a child with combined immunodeficiency. CDR3 sequence: CASSQDLRGLAYEQYF. CDR3 DNA sequence: TGCGCCAGCAGCCAAGATCTCAGGGGGCTTGCCTACGAGCAGTACTTC.